These 32 T cell receptor beta chains were all obtained from the same sample, sequenced in a study of blood T cell repertoires in COVID-19. The table came from immunoSEQ multiplex PCR; TCRdb's copy has only in-frame clones and leaves some out. The table shows about 360,000 clones, with 80% to 90% occurring only once. The sequenced material came from PBMCs or T cells enriched from blood (not recorded which). The receptors here all came from a man between 25 and 39 years old who had recovered from COVID-19.

This chain's CDR3 is CASSPPSGTGGNTQYF. The CDR3 bases are TGTGCCAGCTCACCACCCTCCGGGACAGGGGGCAATACGCAGTATTTT. The chain employs TRBV18 and TRBJ2-3, with TRBD1 matching 12 bases. CDR3 length equals 16 residues. V trimming: 0 bases; J trimming: 7 bases; junction bases outside the gene matches: 5. Germline-derived CDR1 and CDR2 are KGHSH and LQKENI.

V and J are TRBV7-9 and TRBJ2-5, with TRBD1 identical over 8 bases. Germline assignment: CDR1 SEHNR and CDR2 FQNEAQ (reference sequence). The CDR3 runs 13 residues. The ends lost 3 bases at V and 5 bases at J; junction bases unmatched: 2. The CDR3 loop reads CASSFQGAETQYF. The CDR3 DNA sequence: TGTGCCAGCAGCTTTCAGGGGGCGGAGACCCAGTACTTC.

This clone was counted once. CDR3 sequence: CASQGFTGELFF. The DNA of the CDR3 is TGTGCCAGCCAGGGGTTCACCGGGGAGCTGTTTTTT. The V and J genes are TRBV2 and TRBJ2-2; the D gene is possibly TRBD1 (6 bases). The CDR3 length is 12 residues. The germline CDR1 and CDR2 sequences are SNHLY and FYNNEI. Between the trimmed V and J ends, which lost 8 bases and 4 bases, there was a span of 8 bases.

This rearrangement joins TRBV5-5 to TRBJ1-5; D is uncertain. Trimming shortened V by 4 bases and J by 0 bases, and 11 bases separated the two germline ends. The CDR3 has 15 residues. Germline CDR1 SGHKS, CDR2 YYEKEE (reference sequence). CDR3 nucleotide sequence: TGTGCCAGCAGCCCCCGACAAAATAGCAATCAGCCCCAGCATTTT. Its protein product is CASSPRQNSNQPQHF.

The count of this clone is one. The J gene is TRBJ2-1, the V gene TRBV10-1, with 7 bases aligning to TRBD1. Per the germline V gene, CDR1 is WNHNN and CDR2 is SYGVQD (reference sequence). This CDR3 comprises 16 residues. The V segment lost 0 bases and the J segment 1 base; nucleotides outside the gene matches: 3. The CDR3 DNA is TGCGCCAGCAGTGAGTCGGGCAGGGGGTCCTACAATGAGCAGTTCTTC. Translated, it gives CASSESGRGSYNEQFF.

The V call is TRBV9, the J call TRBJ2-1; D is uncertain. V shed 0 bases and J shed 7 bases, with 14 bases lying between them. In germline, CDR1 is SGDLS, CDR2 YYNGEE. The length of the CDR3 is 15 residues. CDR3 nucleotide sequence: TGTGCCAGCAGCGTAGAGCCAAACCCCCTTAATGAGCAGTTCTTC. This codes for CASSVEPNPLNEQFF.

The V gene is TRBV2, the J gene TRBJ1-3; 7 bases fit TRBD1. The CDR3 runs 16 residues. Germline lookup yields CDR1 SNHLY and CDR2 FYNNEI. After removal of 6 bases from V and 0 bases from J, the junction contained 8 bases not matched to a gene. The chain's CDR3 is CASRQQGLNSGNTIYF. CDR3 DNA sequence: TGTGCCAGCAGACAACAGGGGCTCAACTCTGGAAACACCATATATTTT.

The table lists this clone with a count of one. V usage is TRBV3-1 (or the pseudogene TRBV3-2) and J usage is TRBJ2-3; D possibly corresponds to TRBD2 (6 bases). CDR1 is LGHDT and CDR2 is YNNKEL in the germline V gene (reference sequence). Trimming removed 5 bases at V and 6 bases at J, with 18 bases between. The CDR3 runs 15 residues. The CDR3: CASSTTSPKGDTQYF. CDR3 sequence (DNA): TGTGCCAGCAGCACAACTAGCCCGAAGGGCGATACGCAGTATTTT.

The rearrangement uses TRBV19 and TRBJ2-1; 8 bases are a match to TRBD1. The germline gives CDR1 LNHDA, CDR2 SQIVND (reference sequence). Unmatched junction bases numbered 7, after V lost 8 bases and J lost 7 bases. The CDR3 sequence is 13 residues long. In DNA form, the CDR3 reads TGTGCCAGTTTGTCCAGGGACAGGAATGAGCAGTTCTTC. Its translation: CASLSRDRNEQFF. Using reference TRBV19 and TRBJ2-1 for the parts outside the CDR3, the full variable domain is DGGITQSPKYLFRKEGQNVTLSCEQNLNHDAMYWYRQDPGQGLRLIYYSQIVNDFQKGDIAEGYSVSREKKESFPLTVTSAQKNPTAFYLCASLSRDRNEQFFGPGTRLTVL.

This rearrangement joins TRBV7-2 to TRBJ2-2; D may be TRBD2 (5 bases). V was clipped by 6 bases and J by 6 bases, with 11 bases between them. The CDR3 extends over 13 amino acids. Germline CDR1 SGHTA, CDR2 FQGNSA. In nucleotides, the CDR3 is TGTGCCAGCAGACAAGGCGGGTCCGGGGAGCTGTTTTTT. It encodes CASRQGGSGELFF. Full variable domain (outside the CDR3, taken from reference TRBV7-2 and TRBJ2-2): GAGVSQSPSNKVTEKGKDVELRCDPISGHTALYWYRQSLGQGLEFLIYFQGNSAPDKSGLPSDRFSAERTGGSVSTLTIQRTQQEDSAVYLCASRQGGSGELFFGEGSRLTVL.

DNA of the CDR3: TGCGCCAGCAGTCTAGGATATGGCTACACCTTC. This translates into CASSLGYGYTF. The chain recombines TRBV5-1 with TRBJ1-2; unclear D gene. Germline-derived CDR1 and CDR2 are SGHRS and YFSETQ. The CDR3 extends over 11 amino acids. V lost 5 bases, J lost 5 bases, and 7 bases lay in between.

This clone was seen a single time. The chain carries TRBV3-1 (or the pseudogene TRBV3-2) and TRBJ1-5; D is unclear. Trimming pared 2 bases from V and 3 bases from J, leaving 8 bases between. CDR1 LGHDT and CDR2 YNNKEL come from the germline V gene (reference sequence). The CDR3 totals 14 residues. CDR3 sequence: CASSQWPLNQPQHF. CDR3 coding DNA: TGTGCCAGCAGCCAATGGCCCCTCAATCAGCCCCAGCATTTT.

The chain joins TRBV5-1 to TRBJ2-5; TRBD2 might be the D (7 bases). Trimming took 0 bases from V and 4 from J, leaving 19 bases between them. CDR3 length equals 17 residues. Germline V gives CDR1 SGHRS, CDR2 YFSETQ. The CDR3 loop is CASSLGLRGGVVETQYF. The CDR3 region has the DNA TGCGCCAGCAGCTTGGGACTAAGGGGGGGCGTCGTAGAGACCCAGTACTTC.

The chain carries TRBV4-3 and TRBJ1-4; D is possibly TRBD1 (6 bases). Germline V gene lookup returns CDR1 LGHNA and CDR2 YSLEER. This CDR3 has 15 amino acids. Trimming stripped 3 bases from V and 8 bases from J, with 16 bases between. The CDR3 here is CASSQGGGFKEKLFF. CDR3 coding DNA: TGCGCCAGCAGCCAGGGAGGGGGATTTAAGGAAAAACTGTTTTTT.

This clone was counted a few times. The V gene is TRBV19, the J gene TRBJ1-2; D call uncertain. This CDR3 is 19 amino acids long. Germline lookup yields CDR1 LNHDA and CDR2 SQIVND (reference sequence). Trimming shortened V by 6 bases and J by 1 base, and 27 bases separated the two germline ends. CDR3 protein: CASSGYSHHGEGINYGYTF. CDR3 nucleotides: TGTGCCAGTAGCGGATACTCGCACCACGGGGAAGGTATTAACTATGGCTACACCTTC. The full variable domain, with the rest looked up from reference TRBV19 and TRBJ1-2, is DGGITQSPKYLFRKEGQNVTLSCEQNLNHDAMYWYRQDPGQGLRLIYYSQIVNDFQKGDIAEGYSVSREKKESFPLTVTSAQKNPTAFYLCASSGYSHHGEGINYGYTFGSGTRLTVV.

V is TRBV3-1 (or the pseudogene TRBV3-2) and J is TRBJ2-7; TRBD2 is a possible D gene (5 bases). Trimming cost V 0 bases and J 3 bases, with 12 bases left between them. The CDR3 totals 15 residues. Germline CDR1 is LGHDT and CDR2 is YNNKEL (reference sequence). Here the CDR3 reads CASSQEIVGVYEQYF. The CDR3 nucleotides read TGTGCCAGCAGCCAAGAGATCGTCGGGGTCTACGAGCAGTACTTC.

This sequence joins TRBV29-1 and TRBJ1-1; TRBD1 might be the D (5 bases). The CDR3 is made up of 12 amino acids. With 7 bases removed from V and 7 bases from J, the gap between germline ends came to 16 bases. Germline loops: CDR1 SQVTM, CDR2 ANQGSEA. The CDR3 DNA follows: TGCAGCGAATTTAGTGGGGGAGGTGAAGCTTTCTTT. The encoded protein is CSEFSGGGEAFF.

This chain connects TRBV6-5 to TRBJ2-7; D is unresolved. Trimming pared 2 bases from V and 5 bases from J, leaving 10 bases between. Germline CDR1 MNHEY, CDR2 SVGAGI. This CDR3 contains 13 residues. The CDR3 is CASSYHNSDEQYF. DNA of the CDR3: TGTGCCAGCAGTTACCACAATTCCGACGAGCAGTACTTC.

Worth noting for this clone: At one end, the junction sequence differs from germline, possibly due to a read error. Other DNA sequences of this sample code for an identical CDR3. The CDR3 DNA reads as TGTGCCAGCTCCCCACAGGGGAACTATGGCTACACCTTC. Translating it yields CASSPQGNYGYTF. J is TRBJ1-2 and V is TRBV18, with 7 bases matching TRBD1. Germline values: CDR1 KGHSH, CDR2 LQKENI. The CDR3 has 13 amino acids.

V and J are TRBV27 and TRBJ2-3; tentatively, D is TRBD1 (5 bases). Germline V gene lookup returns CDR1 MNHEY and CDR2 SMNVEV (reference sequence). V gave up 9 bases and J gave up 2 bases, with 9 bases separating them. The CDR3 length is 12 residues. The CDR3 sequence is CASGGATDTQYF. The CDR3 DNA follows: TGTGCCAGTGGTGGGGCCACAGATACGCAGTATTTT.

CDR3 protein: CAISERLAYGYTF. CDR3 in DNA: TGTGCCATCAGTGAGAGACTGGCATATGGCTACACCTTC. The V gene is TRBV10-3, the J gene TRBJ1-2; D is uncertain. The V gene lost 2 bases and the J gene lost 5 bases, with 9 bases spanning the gap. CDR1 and CDR2 (germline): ENHRY, SYGVKD. The CDR3 sequence is 13 residues long.

V usage is TRBV19 and J usage is TRBJ1-1; possibly TRBD1 for D (6 bases). CDR1 LNHDA and CDR2 SQIVND come from the germline V gene (reference sequence). The CDR3 is 14 amino acids. The V gene lost 4 bases and the J gene lost 5 bases, with 14 bases spanning the gap. CDR3: CASSTTGSWTEAFF. For the CDR3, the DNA is TGTGCCAGTAGTACAACAGGGAGTTGGACTGAAGCTTTCTTT. Looking up the rest from reference TRBV19 and TRBJ1-1 gives the full variable domain: DGGITQSPKYLFRKEGQNVTLSCEQNLNHDAMYWYRQDPGQGLRLIYYSQIVNDFQKGDIAEGYSVSREKKESFPLTVTSAQKNPTAFYLCASSTTGSWTEAFFGQGTRLTVV.

J is TRBJ1-4 and V is TRBV6-4; TRBD1 matches 9 bases. The CDR3 spans 14 residues. V lost 5 bases, J lost 7 bases, and 5 bases stayed unmatched. Germline loops: CDR1 MRHNA, CDR2 SNTAGT. The CDR3 region is CASSRRTGAEKLFF. The CDR3 nucleotides read TGTGCCAGCAGTCGTAGGACAGGGGCTGAAAAACTGTTTTTT.

The chain combines TRBV30 with TRBJ2-1, with 7 bases identical to TRBD2. The germline V gene has CDR1 GTSNPN and CDR2 SVGIG (reference sequence). The CDR3 spans 15 residues. V dropped 0 bases and J dropped 5; count of bases not matched to a gene: 7. In DNA form, the CDR3 reads TGTGCCTGGAGTGTACTGGGGGGGTGGAACAATGAGCAGTTCTTC. Amino acids: CAWSVLGGWNNEQFF. The full variable domain, with the rest looked up from reference TRBV30 and TRBJ2-1, is SQTIHQWPATLVQPVGSPLSLECTVEGTSNPNLYWYRQAAGRGLQLLFYSVGIGQISSEVPQNLSASRPQDRQFILSSKKLLLSDSGFYLCAWSVLGGWNNEQFFGPGTRLTVL.

The chain has TRBV5-1 and TRBJ1-1; no clear D. V was clipped by 5 bases and J by 1 base, with 12 bases between them. There are 14 residues in the CDR3. Germline CDR1 SGHRS, CDR2 YFSETQ. CDR3 sequence (DNA): TGCGCCAGCAGGTACAGCTCAGGGAACACTGAAGCTTTCTTT. Amino acids: CASRYSSGNTEAFF.

CDR3 region: CASSEGLAGINEQFF. The CDR3, as DNA: TGTGCCAGCAGCGAGGGACTAGCGGGAATCAATGAGCAGTTCTTC. The chain employs TRBV9 and TRBJ2-1, with 13 nucleotides matching TRBD2. J gave up 6 bases and V 3 bases, and 3 bases lay outside the gene matches. CDR1 and CDR2 from the germline V gene are SGDLS and YYNGEE. CDR3 length equals 15 residues.

The CDR3, as DNA: TGTGCCAGCAGACCAATTAGACCCGATGTCAGGGGAGGGTATGGCTACACCTTC. It translates to CASRPIRPDVRGGYGYTF. This chain connects TRBV11-2 to TRBJ1-2; possibly TRBD1 for D (6 bases). V was cut by 6 bases and J by 5 bases, with 28 bases left in between. Germline V gives CDR1 SGHAT, CDR2 FQNNGV. The CDR3 contains 18 residues.

The rearrangement joins TRBV10-3 to TRBJ1-5, with D possibly matching TRBD1 (6 bases). Trimming took off 3 bases at V and 5 bases at J, with 11 bases between the two ends. This CDR3 is 14 amino acids long. Germline V CDR1 and CDR2: ENHRY, SYGVKD. The CDR3, as DNA: TGTGCCATCAGTGAACAGGGATTGGATCAGCCCCAGCATTTT. It specifies CAISEQGLDQPQHF.

The V call is TRBV9, the J call TRBJ1-1, with a weak D call TRBD1 (5 bases). Between the trimmed V and J ends, which lost 0 bases and 1 base, there was a span of 10 bases. CDR3 length equals 15 residues. Germline V gives CDR1 SGDLS, CDR2 YYNGEE. In DNA, the CDR3 is TGTGCCAGCAGCGTAGGTACAGGCCCGAACACTGAAGCTTTCTTT. It codes for CASSVGTGPNTEAFF.

Note on this clone: This same CDR3 is encoded by further DNA sequences in the sample. The V and J genes are TRBV7-9 and TRBJ1-5; possible D gene TRBD1, 5 bases. The CDR3 spans 15 residues. The ends were cut back, 1 base at V and 3 bases at J, with 10 bases in the middle. Germline CDR1 reads SEHNR; CDR2 reads FQNEAQ (reference sequence). The CDR3 loop reads CASSLGGGSNQPQHF. CDR3 sequence (DNA): TGTGCCAGCAGCTTAGGCGGGGGTTCCAATCAGCCCCAGCATTTT.

The chain employs TRBV30 and TRBJ1-4, with a weak D call TRBD1 (6 bases). The germline V gene has CDR1 GTSNPN and CDR2 SVGIG (reference sequence). The length of the CDR3 is 16 residues. V gave up 3 bases and J gave up 7 bases, with 21 bases separating them. The CDR3 sequence is CAWREGVGARREKLFF. Written as DNA, the CDR3 is TGTGCCTGGAGAGAGGGGGTGGGGGCACGTCGTGAAAAACTGTTTTTT.

The DNA of the CDR3 is TGTGCCAGCAGCCCCCTACCAACCGGGACAGGAGGAGAAAAACTGTTTTTT. Amino acids: CASSPLPTGTGGEKLFF. This chain joins TRBV7-2 and TRBJ1-4, with TRBD1 matching over 8 bases. Per the germline V gene, CDR1 is SGHTA and CDR2 is FQGNSA. CDR3 size: 17 residues. With 5 bases clipped from V and 8 bases from J, the junction kept 16 bases outside the gene matches.